One and the same sample provided the 28 T cell receptor beta chains below, sequenced in a study of regulatory T cells in long-lasting Graves disease. Time point reported: newly diagnosed GD, antithyroid drugs for less than 3 months. Preparation of the TCR library used RNA extracted from PBMCs. Sequencing libraries for TCR beta were prepared with iRepertoire HTBI primers and Arm-PCR of CDR3 regions. TCRdb itself ran the multiplex PCR reads through MiXCR, one entry per CDR3 protein. The sample lists about 530,000 distinct CDR3 sequences; roughly a sixth were seen once. In addition, the sample was reused for a study of T cells in Graves' hyperthyroidism and ophthalmopathy.

Specimen: peripheral blood mononuclear cells (PBMCs), collected at new diagnosis, from a patient treated with antithyroid drugs. These receptors all come from a woman aged 40 to 65 with Graves disease.

This clonotype occurred many times. This chain links TRBV9 with TRBJ1-1; D remains unclear. The CDR3 has 14 amino acids. Germline V lookup: CDR1 SGDLS, CDR2 YYNGEE. V was shortened by 6 bases and J by 4 bases, with 16 bases between the two germline ends. CDR3: CASTDQPTGTEAFF. The CDR3 DNA is TGTGCCAGCACCGACCAACCCACGGGCACTGAAGCTTTCTTT. Full variable domain (rest looked up from reference TRBV9 and TRBJ1-1): DSGVTQTPKHLITATGQRVTLRCSPRSGDLSVYWYQQSLDQGLQFLIQYYNGEERAKGNILERFSAQQFPDLHSELNLSSLELGDSALYFCASTDQPTGTEAFFGQGTRLTVV.

This clonotype was detected ten times or more. CDR3 residues: CASGRETAYEQYF. The CDR3 DNA reads TGTGCCAGCGGGAGGGAAACAGCCTACGAGCAGTACTTC. This chain joins TRBV7-9 and TRBJ2-7; 7 positions agree with TRBD2. Germline lookup yields CDR1 SEHNR and CDR2 FQNEAQ (reference sequence). The CDR3 has 13 residues. V shed 8 bases and J 2 bases; nucleotides not matched to a gene: 6.

This clonotype was detected many times. The J gene is TRBJ2-1, the V gene TRBV28; possibly TRBD2 for D (7 bases). The CDR3 extends over 14 amino acids. Germline-derived CDR1 and CDR2 are MDHEN and SYDVKM. V was trimmed by 6 bases and J by 7 bases, leaving 16 bases between them. CDR3 in amino acids: CASSLAGGLNEQFF. The CDR3 DNA reads as TGTGCCAGCAGCTTAGCCGGGGGGCTGAATGAGCAGTTCTTC.

In this sample, this clonotype turned up many times. V and J are TRBV2 and TRBJ2-1; perhaps TRBD2 as D (6 bases). This CDR3 has 15 amino acids. Looked up from germline, CDR1 is SNHLY and CDR2 is FYNNEI. With 7 bases removed from V and 2 bases from J, the gap between germline ends came to 15 bases. CDR3 amino acids: CASIAEFRAYNEQFF. CDR3 nucleotides: TGTGCCAGCATAGCGGAGTTCCGTGCCTACAATGAGCAGTTCTTC.

CDR3 sequence: CASSLAGANLNTEAFF. CDR3 in DNA: TGTGCCAGCAGCTTGGCCGGGGCAAATCTGAACACTGAAGCTTTCTTT. V usage is TRBV5-6 and J usage is TRBJ1-1; D perhaps matches TRBD1 (5 bases). V gave up 0 bases and J gave up 0 bases, with 12 bases separating them. Germline V gene sequence: CDR1 SGHDT, CDR2 YYEEEE. The CDR3 is made up of 16 amino acids.

This clonotype has at least ten counts. The chain combines TRBV2 with TRBJ1-5, with TRBD1 as a possible D gene (5 bases). The CDR3 runs to 15 residues. V was shortened by 3 bases and J by 2 bases, with 11 bases between the two germline ends. CDR1 and CDR2 (germline): SNHLY, FYNNEI. The CDR3 loop is CASSEQGLGNQPQHF. The CDR3 bases are TGTGCCAGCAGTGAGCAGGGCCTTGGCAATCAGCCCCAGCATTTT. Based on the CDR3 plus reference TRBV2 and TRBJ1-5, the full variable domain is EPEVTQTPSHQVTQMGQEVILRCVPISNHLYFYWYRQILGQKVEFLVSFYNNEISEKSEIFDDQFSVERPDGSNFTLKIRSTKLEDSAMYFCASSEQGLGNQPQHFGDGTRLSIL.

This clonotype came up a few times. This sequence may be a read error, since a much larger clone differs from it by one base. The CDR3 does not close with the conserved phenylalanine or tryptophan, likely indicating a read error. The chain carries TRBV12-3 or TRBV12-4 and TRBJ2-3; the match to TRBD2 covers 10 bases. The CDR3 is 16 residues long. Unmatched junction bases numbered 4, after V lost 4 bases and J lost 0 bases. This CDR3 reads CASSSLAGNSTDTQYL. CDR3 DNA sequence: TGTGCCAGCAGTTCACTAGCGGGGAATAGCACAGATACGCAGTATCTT.

The chain combines TRBV6-2 or TRBV6-3 with TRBJ1-1; 7 nucleotides align to TRBD1. Per the germline V gene, CDR1 is MNHEY and CDR2 is SVGEGT. The CDR3 runs to 18 residues. Trimming cost V 4 bases and J 4 bases; bases outside gene matches: 18. The CDR3 is CASSSGQPLSWVGTEAFF. As DNA, the CDR3 is TGTGCCAGCAGTTCGGGACAGCCACTCTCTTGGGTCGGCACTGAAGCTTTCTTT.

This clonotype was recorded at least ten times. The chain has TRBV3-1 and TRBJ1-6; D is undetermined. The CDR3 totals 14 residues. Germline V CDR1 and CDR2: LGHDT, YNNKEL (reference sequence). The V end was cut by 4 bases, the J end by 7 bases, with 11 bases between. The CDR3 coding sequence is TGTGCCAGCAGCCCGTCGTTAACGAATTCACCCCTCCACTTT. Its translation is CASSPSLTNSPLHF.

There are many counts of this clonotype. The chain carries TRBV2 and TRBJ1-2; TRBD1 is a possible D gene (6 bases). V lost 4 bases, J lost 4 bases, and 13 bases lay in between. Germline lookup yields CDR1 SNHLY and CDR2 FYNNEI. This CDR3 is 14 amino acids long. The CDR3 nucleotides are TGTGCCAGCAGTGGCGAGGGGGGGAGCTATGGCTACACCTTC. Translated: CASSGEGGSYGYTF.

This clonotype was seen repeatedly, ten times or more. The gene calls are TRBV3-1 and TRBJ1-1; 7 bases agree with TRBD1. Germline lookup yields CDR1 LGHDT and CDR2 YNNKEL (reference sequence). V shed 6 bases and J 1 base; nucleotides not matched to a gene: 11. The CDR3 is made up of 16 amino acids. The CDR3 DNA sequence: TGTGCCAGCAGTCAGGAGAAACAGGGGAGGAACACTGAAGCTTTCTTT. It codes for CASSQEKQGRNTEAFF.

This clonotype was seen more than once but under ten times. CDR3 sequence: CASSLSLSYNEQFF. The CDR3 DNA reads TGTGCCAGCAGTTTAAGTCTTTCATACAATGAGCAGTTCTTC. The genes are TRBV27 and TRBJ2-1; no reliable D call. There are 14 residues in the CDR3. CDR1 MNHEY and CDR2 SMNVEV come from the germline V gene (reference sequence). V was shortened by 2 bases and J by 4 bases, with 9 bases between the two germline ends.

About this clonotype: This may come from a read error, since a much larger clone is one base off. As the CDR3 is not closed by the conserved phenylalanine or tryptophan, this likely results from a read error. The chain employs TRBV7-2 and TRBJ2-3; 7 bases fit TRBD2. Germline V gene data show CDR1 as SGHTA and CDR2 as FQGNSA. The CDR3 consists of 15 residues. Trimming took 5 bases from V and 7 from J; bases not matched to a gene: 12. CDR3 sequence reads: CASSIGGFVLNTQYC. The CDR3 coding sequence is TGTGCCAGCAGCATCGGGGGGTTCGTACTAAATACGCAGTATTGT.

The chain employs TRBV7-8 and TRBJ1-1; tentatively, D is TRBD1 (5 bases). This CDR3 spans 15 amino acids. V was clipped by 5 bases and J by 0 bases, with 13 bases between them. Germline CDR1 is SGHVS and CDR2 is FQNEAQ. The CDR3 sequence: CASSPDGGMNTEAFF. As DNA, the CDR3 is TGTGCCAGCAGCCCAGACGGGGGAATGAACACTGAAGCTTTCTTT.

This clonotype was detected many times. The chain is built from TRBV6-1 and TRBJ2-7; tentatively, D is TRBD1 (5 bases). This CDR3 contains 14 residues. Germline V gives CDR1 MNHNS, CDR2 SASEGT. V lost 0 bases and J lost 1, with 7 bases in between. In nucleotides, the CDR3 is TGTGCCAGCAGTGAAGCGGGGCCTTCCTACGAGCAGTACTTC. Protein sequence: CASSEAGPSYEQYF.

This clonotype was seen more than once but under ten times. V and J are TRBV11-2 and TRBJ1-1; no firm D call. V lost 5 bases and J 0 bases, leaving 16 bases between the germline ends. Germline V CDR1 and CDR2: SGHAT, FQNNGV. This CDR3 spans 16 amino acids. In DNA form, the CDR3 reads TGTGCCAGCAGCCCAGGACGGCCCGTCATGAACACTGAAGCTTTCTTT. Translation gives CASSPGRPVMNTEAFF.

This clonotype showed up many times. The rearrangement joins TRBV30 to TRBJ2-5; D is uncertain. The CDR3 length is 12 residues. Trimming took 1 base from V and 5 from J, leaving 8 bases between them. Per germline, CDR1 GTSNPN and CDR2 SVGIG (reference sequence). CDR3 DNA sequence: TGTGCCTGGAGTGGACCTATTGAGACCCAGTACTTC. Amino acids: CAWSGPIETQYF.

The chain combines TRBV27 with TRBJ1-1; tentatively, D is TRBD1 (5 bases). The length of the CDR3 is 15 residues. Germline CDR1 and CDR2: MNHEY and SMNVEV (reference sequence). Trimming left V 8 bases short and J 7 bases short, with 23 bases between. This chain's CDR3 is CASLPRGPQNHEAFF. CDR3 nucleotides: TGTGCCAGCCTCCCGCGGGGCCCTCAAAACCATGAAGCTTTCTTT.

This clonotype has a count of ten or more. The chain combines TRBV11-2 with TRBJ1-6; 8 bases line up with TRBD1. With V trimmed by 0 bases and J by 6 bases, 1 base remained unmatched. Germline lookup yields CDR1 SGHAT and CDR2 FQNNGV. The CDR3 loop spans 15 amino acids. The CDR3 protein is CASSLDDRGNSPLHF. CDR3 in DNA: TGTGCCAGCAGCTTAGACGACAGGGGTAATTCACCCCTCCACTTT.

This clonotype has only a few counts. The rearrangement joins TRBV5-1 to TRBJ2-7; TRBD1 is a possible D gene (6 bases). CDR1 is SGHRS, CDR2 YFSETQ, per germline. Trimming shortened V by 4 bases and J by 4 bases, and 15 bases separated the two germline ends. This CDR3 has 14 residues. CDR3 in amino acids: CASSPNRDPYEQYF. The DNA of the CDR3 is TGCGCCAGCAGCCCTAACAGGGACCCTTACGAGCAGTACTTC.

This clonotype was recorded many times. V gene TRBV6-1 combines with J gene TRBJ1-1; D ambiguous. The CDR3 contains 15 residues. Germline-derived CDR1 and CDR2 are MNHNS and SASEGT. Trimming took off 3 bases at V and 1 base at J, with 12 bases between the two ends. CDR3 DNA: TGTGCCAGCAGTGATCTGTCCGGGCCGAACACTGAAGCTTTCTTT. Protein: CASSDLSGPNTEAFF.

There are many counts of this clonotype. The chain links TRBV3-1 to TRBJ2-1; no reliable D call. The V gene's germline CDR1 is LGHDT and CDR2 YNNKEL (reference sequence). Trimming pared 2 bases from V and 4 bases from J, leaving 6 bases between. This CDR3 has 13 amino acids. In DNA form, the CDR3 reads TGTGCCAGCAGCCAATTCCCATACAATGAGCAGTTCTTC. This codes for CASSQFPYNEQFF.

This clonotype was seen a handful of times. This chain joins TRBV12-5 and TRBJ2-5; 13 bases are shared with TRBD2. The CDR3 sequence is 16 residues long. The germline gives CDR1 LGHNT, CDR2 FRNRAP. After removal of 6 bases from V and 2 bases from J, the junction contained 6 bases not matched to a gene. CDR3 nucleotides: TGTGCTAGTGGCCTAGGGACTAGCGGGGAACAAGAGACCCAGTACTTC. It is translated as CASGLGTSGEQETQYF.

The table lists this clonotype with a few counts. The V and J genes are TRBV25-1 and TRBJ2-1, with 7 bases matching TRBD1. The DNA matches TRBJ2-4 better at its end, which makes the J call doubtful. CDR1 is MGHDK and CDR2 is SYGVNS in the germline V gene. This CDR3 contains 14 residues. In DNA, the CDR3 is TGTGCCAGCAGGGAGACAGGGAGAAGAAACATTCAGTACTTC. It codes for CASRETGRRNIQYF.

This chain connects TRBV5-1 to TRBJ2-1, with 16 positions matching TRBD2. CDR3 size: 17 residues. Unmatched junction bases numbered 4, after V lost 3 bases and J lost 4 bases. Germline-derived CDR1 and CDR2 are SGHRS and YFSETQ. In DNA form, the CDR3 reads TGCGCCAGCAGCTGGGGGACTAGCGGGGGGGTATACAATGAGCAGTTCTTC. This sequence encodes CASSWGTSGGVYNEQFF.

This clonotype was picked up a small number of times. The chain is built from TRBV27 and TRBJ2-5; 9 nucleotides align to TRBD2. The CDR3 covers 16 residues. V shed 0 bases and J 7 bases; nucleotides not matched to a gene: 9. Germline values: CDR1 MNHEY, CDR2 SMNVEV (reference sequence). Here the CDR3 reads CASSLSSSGEEMTQYF. CDR3 sequence (DNA): TGTGCCAGCAGTTTATCATCTAGCGGGGAAGAGATGACCCAGTACTTC.

CDR3 DNA: TGTGCCAGCAGCCAAGTCACGGCTTCCTACAACGAGCAGTACTTC. Amino acid sequence: CASSQVTASYNEQYF. The chain uses TRBV3-1 and TRBJ2-7; D is undetermined. This CDR3 comprises 15 residues. The V gene lost 1 base and the J gene lost 5 bases, with 15 bases spanning the gap. Germline CDR1 LGHDT, CDR2 YNNKEL (reference sequence).

This clonotype has at least ten counts. The chain has TRBV20-1 and TRBJ1-4; no clear D. With 0 bases removed from V and 0 bases from J, the gap between germline ends came to 5 bases. CDR3 size: 14 residues. The germline gives CDR1 DFQATT, CDR2 SNEGSKA (reference sequence). In DNA, the CDR3 is TGCAGTGCTAGAGAGGGTTCAACTAATGAAAAACTGTTTTTT. Residues: CSAREGSTNEKLFF.